This TCR beta chain was retrieved from a study of blood T cell repertoires in COVID-19. Across the study: There were acute and convalescent COVID-19 samples, and they came from the United States, Italy and Spain. The cDNA or gDNA used as material had been derived from T cells, B-cell-depleted T cells, or PBMCs.

Germline V gene sequence: CDR1 SGHAT, CDR2 FQNNGV. CDR3 length: 17 residues. The ends were cut back, 1 base at V and 0 bases at J, with 14 bases in the middle. How the authors handled the data: For nucleated cells, counts were estimated from reference gene primer amplification. Only in-frame clones appear in the TCRdb table, and some are missing; sequencing was by immunoSEQ multiplex PCR. The V and J calls and clone size come from that table; D and trimming were worked out from the DNA. The sample has about 130,000 clones; over 80% are singletons. Sequencing was done on a sample of peripheral blood. The clonotype originates from a man aged 35 to 55 with active or convalescent COVID-19. J is TRBJ2-3 and V is TRBV11-2, with D hard to call. This CDR3 reads CASSLGAYSTSTDTQYF. In DNA, the CDR3 is TGTGCCAGCAGCTTAGGGGCTTACAGCACTAGCACAGATACGCAGTATTTT.